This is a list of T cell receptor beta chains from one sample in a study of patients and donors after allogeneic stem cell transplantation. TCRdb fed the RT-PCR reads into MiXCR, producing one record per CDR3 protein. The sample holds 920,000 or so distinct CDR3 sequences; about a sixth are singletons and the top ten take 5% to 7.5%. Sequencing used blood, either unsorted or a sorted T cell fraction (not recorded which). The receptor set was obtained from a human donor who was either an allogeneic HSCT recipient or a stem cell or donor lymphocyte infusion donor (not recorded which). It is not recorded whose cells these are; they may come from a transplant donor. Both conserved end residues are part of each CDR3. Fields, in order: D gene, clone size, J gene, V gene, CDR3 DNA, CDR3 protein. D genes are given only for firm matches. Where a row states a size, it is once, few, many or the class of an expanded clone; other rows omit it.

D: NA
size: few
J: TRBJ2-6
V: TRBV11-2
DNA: TGTGCCAGCAGCCCTCCCCGAGGGATGCCTGGGGCCAACGTCCTGACTTTC
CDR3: CASSPPRGMPGANVLTF

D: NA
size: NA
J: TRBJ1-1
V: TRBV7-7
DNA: TGTGCTAGCAACGGTGGGACGGAGAACACTGAAGCTTTCTTT
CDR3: CASNGGTENTEAFF

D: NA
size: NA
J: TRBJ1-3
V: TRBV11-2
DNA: TGTGCCAGCACCGTTGGGTGGTCTGCTCGACGGTCTGGAAACACCATATATTTT
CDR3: CASTVGWSARRSGNTIYF

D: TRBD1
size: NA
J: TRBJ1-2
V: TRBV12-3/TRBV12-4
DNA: TGTGCCAACAGATCACCGGGACAGAATTATGGCTACACCTTC
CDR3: CANRSPGQNYGYTF

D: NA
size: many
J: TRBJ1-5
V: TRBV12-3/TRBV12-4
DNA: TGTGCCAGCACCCCCGGGGGGTCGGGCAATCAGCCCCAGCATTTT
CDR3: CASTPGGSGNQPQHF

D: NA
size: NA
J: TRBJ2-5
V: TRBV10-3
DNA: TGTGCCATCACATCCCAGGGGGGTTTTGGAGAGACCCAGTACTTC
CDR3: CAITSQGGFGETQYF

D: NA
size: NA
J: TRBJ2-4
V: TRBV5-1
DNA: TGCGCCAGCAGCCACGGTCCGGAGGGTGCCAAAAACATTCAGTACTTC
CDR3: CASSHGPEGAKNIQYF

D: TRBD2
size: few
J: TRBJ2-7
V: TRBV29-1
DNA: TGCAGCGTTGGGGGACTAGCGGGAGTTGCCGAGCAGTACTTC
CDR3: CSVGGLAGVAEQYF

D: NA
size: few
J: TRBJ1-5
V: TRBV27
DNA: TGTGCCAGCAGTTTCTTGGGGGGTGATCAGCCCCAGCATTTT
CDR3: CASSFLGGDQPQHF

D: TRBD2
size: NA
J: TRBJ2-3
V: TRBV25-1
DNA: TGTGCCAGCTCAGGGACTAGCGGGGCTTATACGCAGTATTTT
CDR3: CASSGTSGAYTQYF

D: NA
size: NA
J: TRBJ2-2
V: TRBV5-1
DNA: TGCGCCAGCAGCCCCCGGGAAGGGAACACCGGGGAGCTGTTTTTT
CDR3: CASSPREGNTGELFF

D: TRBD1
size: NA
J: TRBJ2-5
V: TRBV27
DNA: TGTGCCAGCAGTGCACAGGGGTGGAAAGAGACCCAGTACTTC
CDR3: CASSAQGWKETQYF

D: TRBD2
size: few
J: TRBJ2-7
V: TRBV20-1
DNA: TGCAGTGCCCACAGCGGGGGGGCCTACGAGCAGTACTTC
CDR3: CSAHSGGAYEQYF

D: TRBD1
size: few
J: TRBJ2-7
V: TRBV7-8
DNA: TGTGCCAGCAGCTTACGAATTACGGGACAGATTAGCTCCTACGAGCAGTACTTC
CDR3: CASSLRITGQISSYEQYF

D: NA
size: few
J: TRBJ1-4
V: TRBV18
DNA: TGTGCCAGCTCACCTAATAGTGAAAAACTGTTTTTT
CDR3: CASSPNSEKLFF

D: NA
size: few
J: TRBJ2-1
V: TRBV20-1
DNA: TGCAGTGCCAAATCGGGGAGCTCCTACAATGAGCAGTTCTTC
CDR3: CSAKSGSSYNEQFF

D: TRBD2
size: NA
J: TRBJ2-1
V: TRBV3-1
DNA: TGTGCCAGCAGCGGTCGGACTAGCGGGGGGGCCTCTGAGCAGTTCTTC
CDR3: CASSGRTSGGASEQFF

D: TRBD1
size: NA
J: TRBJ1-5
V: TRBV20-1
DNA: TGCAGTGCTAGTGCCGCAGGGGGGGACAATCAGCCCCAGCATTTT
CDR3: CSASAAGGDNQPQHF

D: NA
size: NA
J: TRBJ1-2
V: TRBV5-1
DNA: TGCGCCAGCAGCTTGGCAGAACGAGGCTACACCTTC
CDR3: CASSLAERGYTF

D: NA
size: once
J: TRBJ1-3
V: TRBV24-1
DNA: TGTGCCACCAGTGATCCAAAAGACTCTGGAAACACCATATATTTT
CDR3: CATSDPKDSGNTIYF

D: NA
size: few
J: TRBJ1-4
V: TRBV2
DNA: TGTGCCAGCAGTGAAGCGCCAAAGGGAAGTGAAAAACTGTTTTTT
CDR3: CASSEAPKGSEKLFF

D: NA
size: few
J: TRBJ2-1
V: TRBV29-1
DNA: TGCAGCGGGACCGGGCCTAACCTTGCGGATGAGCAGTTCTTC
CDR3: CSGTGPNLADEQFF

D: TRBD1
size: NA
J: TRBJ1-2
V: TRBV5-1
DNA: TGCGCCAGCAGCGACCCGGACAGGGGCAACGTCTACACCTTC
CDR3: CASSDPDRGNVYTF

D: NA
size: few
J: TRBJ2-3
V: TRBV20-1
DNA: TGCAGTGCTAGGGGCGTGGATACGCAGTATTTT
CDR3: CSARGVDTQYF

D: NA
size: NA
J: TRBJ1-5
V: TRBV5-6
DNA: TGTGCCAGCAGCTCGGGATTGTGGAATCAGCCCCAGCATTTT
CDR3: CASSSGLWNQPQHF

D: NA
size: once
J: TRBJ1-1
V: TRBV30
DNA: TGTGCCTGGGTCGGGGAGGGGCGGCTCACTGAAGCTTTCTTT
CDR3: CAWVGEGRLTEAFF

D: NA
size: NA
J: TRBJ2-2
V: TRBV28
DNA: TGTGCCAGCAGTTTAAGAGCGGTCACCGGGGAGCTGTTTTTT
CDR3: CASSLRAVTGELFF

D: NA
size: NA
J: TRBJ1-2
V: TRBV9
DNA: TGTGCCAGCAGCGTTACCCAAGGCGGCATCTATGGCTACACCTTC
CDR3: CASSVTQGGIYGYTF

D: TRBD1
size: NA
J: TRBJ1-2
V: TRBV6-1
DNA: TGTGCCAGCAGCCGCAGACAGGGGGACGGCTACACCTTC
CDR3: CASSRRQGDGYTF

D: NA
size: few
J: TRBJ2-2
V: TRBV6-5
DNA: TGTGCCAGCAGTTACCCCCGGGGAGGGGGCGCTGCCGGGGAGCTGTTTTTT
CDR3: CASSYPRGGGAAGELFF

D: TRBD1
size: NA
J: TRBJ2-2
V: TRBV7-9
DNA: TGTGCCAGCAGCTTCGCGGACAGGGGATACACCGGGGAGCTGTTTTTT
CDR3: CASSFADRGYTGELFF

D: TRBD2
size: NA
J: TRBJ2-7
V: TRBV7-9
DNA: TGTGCCAGCAGCTCCCCGGGACTAGGTGACGAGCAGTACTTC
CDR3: CASSSPGLGDEQYF

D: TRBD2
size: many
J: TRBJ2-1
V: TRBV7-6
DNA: TGTGCCAGCAGCTTAGGAAGCGGGAGGTCCTACAATGAGCAGTTCTTC
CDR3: CASSLGSGRSYNEQFF

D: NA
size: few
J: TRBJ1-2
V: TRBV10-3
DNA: TGTGCCATCAGCCCGCCCGGACGGAAGGTCTATGGCTACACCTTC
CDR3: CAISPPGRKVYGYTF

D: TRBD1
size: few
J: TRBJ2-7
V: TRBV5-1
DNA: TGCGCCAGCAGCGAGGGGGCAGGGGTCACCTACGAGCAGTACTTC
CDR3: CASSEGAGVTYEQYF

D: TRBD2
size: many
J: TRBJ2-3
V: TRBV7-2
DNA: TGTGCCAGCAGCTTACGCGGAAGCGGGAGACCCACAGATACGCAGTATTTT
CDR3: CASSLRGSGRPTDTQYF

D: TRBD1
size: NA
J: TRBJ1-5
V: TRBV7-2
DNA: TGTGCCAGCAGCCGGGGGACAGGTCATTATTTT
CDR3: CASSRGTGHYF

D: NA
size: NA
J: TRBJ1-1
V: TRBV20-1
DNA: TGCAGTGCTGGCCGGGGCCGGGCAGCTTTCTTT
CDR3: CSAGRGRAAFF

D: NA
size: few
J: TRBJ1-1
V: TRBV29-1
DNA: TGCAGCGTTGAAGATCGGGGGATAACAGCGGCTCACACTGAAGCTTTCTTT
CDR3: CSVEDRGITAAHTEAFF

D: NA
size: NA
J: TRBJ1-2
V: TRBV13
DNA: TGTGCCAGCAGCTTAGGAAACAGTCGTCAATATGGCTACACCTTC
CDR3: CASSLGNSRQYGYTF

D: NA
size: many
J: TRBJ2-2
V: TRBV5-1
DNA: TGCGCCAGCAGCTTGCGACAATTCGAGTGGGAGCTGTTTTTT
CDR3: CASSLRQFEWELFF

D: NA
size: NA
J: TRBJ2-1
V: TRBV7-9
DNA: TGTGCCAGCAGCTTAGAATCCAGCCCCTACAATGAGCAGTTCTTC
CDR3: CASSLESSPYNEQFF

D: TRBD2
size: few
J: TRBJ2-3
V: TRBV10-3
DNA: TGTGCCATCAGCGGACGACTAGCGGGGGGGCAAGATACGCAGTATTTT
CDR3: CAISGRLAGGQDTQYF

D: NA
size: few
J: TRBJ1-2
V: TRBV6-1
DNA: TGTGCCAGCAGGGTCACACTCCGAGACTATGGCTACACCTTC
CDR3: CASRVTLRDYGYTF

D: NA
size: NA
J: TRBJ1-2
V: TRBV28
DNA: TGTGCCAGCAGTTTAAGGCCACAGAGGGGTTTGGGTTATGGCTACACCTTC
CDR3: CASSLRPQRGLGYGYTF

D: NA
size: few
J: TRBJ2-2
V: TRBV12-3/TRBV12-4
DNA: TGTGCCAGCAGTTTTAAGGGGCGGTCGGGCGGGGAGCTGTTTTTT
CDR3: CASSFKGRSGGELFF

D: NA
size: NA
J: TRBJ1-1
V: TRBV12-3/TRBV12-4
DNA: TGTGCCAGCATCTCCGGCGGGGAGAACACTGAAGCTTTCTTT
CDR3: CASISGGENTEAFF

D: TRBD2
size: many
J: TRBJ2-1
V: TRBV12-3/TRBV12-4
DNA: TGTGCCAGCAGCCCTAGCGGGGGTCCCCTCAATGAGCAGTTCTTC
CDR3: CASSPSGGPLNEQFF

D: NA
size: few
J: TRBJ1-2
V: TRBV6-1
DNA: TGTGCCAGCAAAATGGGAAGGAGGCACTATGGCTACACCTTC
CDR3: CASKMGRRHYGYTF

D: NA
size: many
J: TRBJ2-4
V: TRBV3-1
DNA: TGTGCCAGCAGCCGGGGCAGCGGGAAAAACATTCAGTACTTC
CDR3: CASSRGSGKNIQYF

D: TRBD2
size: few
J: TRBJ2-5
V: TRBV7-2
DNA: TGTGCCAGCAGCTTCTTCCGCCGGGGGAGGGTTGAGACCCAGTACTTC
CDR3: CASSFFRRGRVETQYF

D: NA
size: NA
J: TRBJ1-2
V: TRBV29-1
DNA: TGCAGCGCGGTGACAGGACCCTATGGCTACACCTTC
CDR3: CSAVTGPYGYTF

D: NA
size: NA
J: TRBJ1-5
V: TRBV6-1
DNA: TGTGCCAGCAGTCGCCGCGGGCAGTGGATTCAGCCCCAGCATTTT
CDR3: CASSRRGQWIQPQHF

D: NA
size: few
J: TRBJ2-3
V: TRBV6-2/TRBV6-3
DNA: TGTGCCAGCAAACCTAGGGTAGCGACTAGCACAGATACGCAGTATTTT
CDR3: CASKPRVATSTDTQYF